These 15 T cell receptor beta chains share one sample of origin, sequenced in a study of blood T cell repertoires in COVID-19. Generated by immunoSEQ multiplex PCR, the TCRdb table keeps only in-frame clones and is missing some. The table has some 150,000 clones, around 82% seen once. Sequencing was carried out using peripheral blood. Receptor source: a man between 60 and 70 years old with active or convalescent COVID-19.

This clone has only one observation. The chain carries TRBV5-1 and TRBJ2-7; 7 nucleotides align to TRBD1. This CDR3 is built from 13 residues. The germline V gene encodes CDR1 SGHRS and CDR2 YFSETQ. The junction had 14 bases not matched to a gene; V was cut back by 10 bases and J by 7 bases. CDR3 nucleotide sequence: TGCGCCGGTACTCCGGGACAGCCTCGGGAGCAGTACTTC. Translating gives CAGTPGQPREQYF.

The chain combines TRBV7-3 with TRBJ1-1; D is unclear. From germline, CDR1 is SGHTA and CDR2 FQGTGA. The CDR3 is 15 residues long. The V gene lost 4 bases and the J gene lost 0 bases, with 12 bases spanning the gap. CDR3 protein: CASSSLPGMNTEAFF. CDR3 nucleotides: TGTGCCAGCAGCTCCCTACCGGGGATGAACACTGAAGCTTTCTTT.

The chain employs TRBV10-3 and TRBJ1-3; 8 nucleotides agree with TRBD1. Per germline, CDR1 ENHRY and CDR2 SYGVKD. Losses at the gene ends were 7 bases for V and 4 bases for J; bases not matched to a gene: 9. CDR3 size: 15 residues. The CDR3 DNA is TGTGCCATCACCAAGACAGGGGAAGCAGGAAACACCATATATTTT. Protein sequence: CAITKTGEAGNTIYF.

CDR3 sequence (DNA): TGCGCCAGCAGCTTGGTTCCAGGGCTAGATTATGGCTACACCTTC. It codes for CASSLVPGLDYGYTF. The rearrangement joins TRBV5-1 to TRBJ1-2; possible D gene TRBD1, 5 bases. V lost 0 bases and J 5 bases, leaving 14 bases between the germline ends. This CDR3 comprises 15 residues. From germline, CDR1 is SGHRS and CDR2 YFSETQ.

The V gene is TRBV5-4, the J gene TRBJ2-7; 8 bases map to TRBD2. The CDR3 is made up of 15 amino acids. In germline, CDR1 is SGHNT, CDR2 YYREEE (reference sequence). Trimming removed 0 bases from V and 3 bases from J; junction bases left unmatched: 5. The CDR3 is CASSLVTGRDYEQYF. CDR3 nucleotides: TGTGCCAGCAGCTTGGTGACCGGGAGGGACTACGAGCAGTACTTC.

The rearrangement uses TRBV24-1 and TRBJ2-3, with a weak D call TRBD2 (7 bases). Trimming stripped 2 bases from V and 8 bases from J, with 19 bases between. The CDR3 has 16 residues. Germline V gene lookup returns CDR1 KGHDR and CDR2 SFDVKD. The CDR3 region is CATSDSPTRGGGTQYF. The CDR3, as DNA: TGTGCCACCAGTGATTCCCCCACCAGGGGAGGGGGTACGCAGTATTTT.

This clone was counted a few times. The chain combines TRBV5-1 with TRBJ2-3; 9 nucleotides line up with TRBD1. The CDR3 runs to 16 residues. CDR1 SGHRS and CDR2 YFSETQ come from the germline V gene. V trimming: 3 bases; J trimming: 0 bases; junction bases outside the gene matches: 5. The DNA of the CDR3 is TGCGCCAGCAGCTCCGGGGACAGGGACAGCACAGATACGCAGTATTTT. Its translation: CASSSGDRDSTDTQYF. The full variable domain, its missing parts supplied by reference TRBV5-1 and TRBJ2-3, is KAGVTQTPRYLIKTRGQQVTLSCSPISGHRSVSWYQQTPGQGLQFLFEYFSETQRNKGNFPGRFSGRQFSNSRSEMNVSTLELGDSALYLCASSSGDRDSTDTQYFGPGTRLTVL.

The chain uses TRBV4-3 and TRBJ2-7, with 7 bases that match TRBD2. With 1 base clipped from V and 1 base from J, the junction kept 7 bases outside the gene matches. The CDR3 loop spans 16 amino acids. In germline, CDR1 is LGHNA, CDR2 YSLEER. The CDR3 DNA sequence: TGCGCCAGCAGCCAAGGGGGGGGACTGCTGTCCTACGAGCAGTACTTC. The encoded protein is CASSQGGGLLSYEQYF.

The chain uses TRBV5-1 and TRBJ2-7; 8 nucleotides match TRBD2. The germline CDR1 and CDR2 sequences are SGHRS and YFSETQ. V shed 3 bases, J shed 0 bases, and the junction held 8 bases outside the gene matches. The CDR3 has 16 amino acids. In DNA form, the CDR3 reads TGCGCCAGCAGCTCCCTCCCCGGGGGGGACTCCTACGAGCAGTACTTC. Amino acid sequence: CASSSLPGGDSYEQYF.

This sequence joins TRBV5-6 and TRBJ2-1; tentatively, D is TRBD1 (5 bases). Per the germline V gene, CDR1 is SGHDT and CDR2 is YYEEEE. There are 12 residues in the CDR3. Trimming removed 0 bases at V and 7 bases at J, with 5 bases between. The CDR3 loop reads CASSLEGNEQFF. CDR3 in DNA: TGTGCCAGCAGCTTGGAGGGGAATGAGCAGTTCTTC.

The chain carries TRBV7-3 and TRBJ2-7; TRBD2 matches at 10 bases. J lost 3 bases, V lost 5 bases, and 7 bases had no gene match. The CDR3 runs to 15 residues. CDR1 is SGHTA and CDR2 is FQGTGA in the germline V gene. The DNA of the CDR3 is TGTGCCAGCAGCCCCATAGCGGGAGGCTTCTACGAGCAGTACTTC. Protein: CASSPIAGGFYEQYF.

This sequence joins TRBV5-1 and TRBJ1-1; 8 positions agree with TRBD1. CDR3 length: 14 residues. Trimming cost V 4 bases and J 1 base; bases outside gene matches: 3. Germline CDR1 is SGHRS and CDR2 is YFSETQ. The CDR3 protein is CASSVTGANTEAFF. The DNA of the CDR3 is TGCGCCAGCAGCGTGACAGGGGCGAACACTGAAGCTTTCTTT.

V usage is TRBV7-2 and J usage is TRBJ1-4; a possible D gene is TRBD1 (6 bases). This CDR3 is 13 amino acids long. Trimming removed 4 bases from V and 8 bases from J, with 11 bases in between. CDR1 is SGHTA and CDR2 is FQGNSA in the germline V gene. CDR3 in amino acids: CASSSLQGEKLFF. The CDR3, as DNA: TGTGCCAGCAGCTCCCTCCAGGGGGAAAAACTGTTTTTT.

The count of this clone is one. The rearrangement uses TRBV28 and TRBJ1-2, with D possibly TRBD1 on 6 matching bases. With 2 bases removed from V and 8 bases from J, the gap between germline ends came to 12 bases. Germline CDR1 MDHEN, CDR2 SYDVKM. The CDR3 is made up of 13 amino acids. In DNA, the CDR3 is TGTGCCAGCAGTTTAGATATAGGGGGAGGCTACACCTTC. The encoded protein is CASSLDIGGGYTF.

J is TRBJ1-5 and V is TRBV7-3; D may be TRBD1 (5 bases). Looked up from germline, CDR1 is SGHTA and CDR2 is FQGTGA. The CDR3 totals 16 residues. Deletions cut 7 bases from V and 0 bases from J, with 16 bases between. The CDR3 DNA is TGTGCCAGCACCTATTCGGGCAGGGATAGCAATCAGCCCCAGCATTTT. Protein: CASTYSGRDSNQPQHF.